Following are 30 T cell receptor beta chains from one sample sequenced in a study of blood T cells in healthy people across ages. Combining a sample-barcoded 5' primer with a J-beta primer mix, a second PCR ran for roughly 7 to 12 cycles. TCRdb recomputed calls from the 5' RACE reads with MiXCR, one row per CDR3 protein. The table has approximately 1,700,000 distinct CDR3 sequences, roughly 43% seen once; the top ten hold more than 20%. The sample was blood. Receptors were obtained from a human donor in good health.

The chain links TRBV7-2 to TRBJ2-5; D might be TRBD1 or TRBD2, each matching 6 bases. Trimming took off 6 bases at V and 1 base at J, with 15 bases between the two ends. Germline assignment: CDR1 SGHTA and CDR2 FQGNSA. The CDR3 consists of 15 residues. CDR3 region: CASRLWGATQETQYF. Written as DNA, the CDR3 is TGTGCCAGCAGATTATGGGGGGCCACCCAAGAGACCCAGTACTTC.

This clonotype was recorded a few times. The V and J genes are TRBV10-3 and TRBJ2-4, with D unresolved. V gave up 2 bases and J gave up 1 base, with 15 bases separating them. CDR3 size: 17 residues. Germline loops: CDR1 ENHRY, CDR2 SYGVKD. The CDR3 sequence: CAISEERADQAKNIQYF. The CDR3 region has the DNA TGTGCCATCAGTGAGGAAAGGGCGGATCAGGCCAAAAACATTCAGTACTTC.

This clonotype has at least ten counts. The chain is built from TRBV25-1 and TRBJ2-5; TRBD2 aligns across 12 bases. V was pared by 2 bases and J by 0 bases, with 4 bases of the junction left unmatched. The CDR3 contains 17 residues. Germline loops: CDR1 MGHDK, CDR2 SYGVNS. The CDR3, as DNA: TGTGCCAGCAGTGAACCCGGACTAGCGGGGAACCAAGAGACCCAGTACTTC. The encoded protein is CASSEPGLAGNQETQYF. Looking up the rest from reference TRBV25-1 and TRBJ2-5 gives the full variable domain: EADIYQTPRYLVIGTGKKITLECSQTMGHDKMYWYQQDPGMELHLIHYSYGVNSTEKGDLSSESTVSRIRTEHFPLTLESARPSHTSQYLCASSEPGLAGNQETQYFGPGTRLLVL.

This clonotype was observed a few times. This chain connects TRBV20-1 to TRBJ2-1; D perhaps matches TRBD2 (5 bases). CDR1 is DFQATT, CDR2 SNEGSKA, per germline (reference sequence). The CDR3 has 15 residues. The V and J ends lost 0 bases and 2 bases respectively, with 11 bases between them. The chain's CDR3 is CSARDMRAAYNEQFF. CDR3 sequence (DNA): TGCAGTGCTAGAGATATGCGGGCGGCCTACAATGAGCAGTTCTTC.

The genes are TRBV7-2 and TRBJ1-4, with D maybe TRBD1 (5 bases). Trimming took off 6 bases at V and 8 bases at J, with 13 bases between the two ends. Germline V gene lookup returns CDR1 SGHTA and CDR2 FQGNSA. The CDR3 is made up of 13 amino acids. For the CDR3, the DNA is TGTGCCAGCAGGGCCAGGGTCTCCGAAAAACTGTTTTTT. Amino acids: CASRARVSEKLFF. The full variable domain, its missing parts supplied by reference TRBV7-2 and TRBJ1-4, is GAGVSQSPSNKVTEKGKDVELRCDPISGHTALYWYRQSLGQGLEFLIYFQGNSAPDKSGLPSDRFSAERTGGSVSTLTIQRTQQEDSAVYLCASRARVSEKLFFGSGTQLSVL.

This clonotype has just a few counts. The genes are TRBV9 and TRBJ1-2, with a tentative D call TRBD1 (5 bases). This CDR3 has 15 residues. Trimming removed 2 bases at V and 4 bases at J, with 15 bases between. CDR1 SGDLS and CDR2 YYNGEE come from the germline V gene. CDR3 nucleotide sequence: TGTGCCAGCAGCGTTGACCTCAAAGGGACCTATGGCTACACCTTC. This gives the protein CASSVDLKGTYGYTF.

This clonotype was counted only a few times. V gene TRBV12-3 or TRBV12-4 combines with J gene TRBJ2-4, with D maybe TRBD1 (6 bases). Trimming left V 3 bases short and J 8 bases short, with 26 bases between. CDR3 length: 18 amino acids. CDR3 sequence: CASSFATWGTGKRDIQYF. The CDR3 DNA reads TGTGCCAGCAGTTTCGCTACTTGGGGAACAGGGAAGAGGGACATTCAGTACTTC.

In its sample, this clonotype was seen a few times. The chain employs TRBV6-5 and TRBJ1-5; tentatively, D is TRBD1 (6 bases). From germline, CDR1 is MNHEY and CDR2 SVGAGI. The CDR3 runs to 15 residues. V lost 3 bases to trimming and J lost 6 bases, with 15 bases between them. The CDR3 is CASSYSGEGSQPQHF. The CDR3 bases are TGTGCCAGCAGTTATTCAGGGGAAGGCAGTCAGCCCCAGCATTTT.

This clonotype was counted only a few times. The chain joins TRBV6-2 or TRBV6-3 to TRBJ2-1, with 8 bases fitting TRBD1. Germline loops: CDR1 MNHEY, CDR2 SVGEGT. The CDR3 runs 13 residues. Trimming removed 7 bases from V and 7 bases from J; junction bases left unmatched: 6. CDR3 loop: CASTLRQGNEQFF. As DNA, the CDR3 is TGTGCCAGCACTTTAAGACAGGGGAATGAGCAGTTCTTC.

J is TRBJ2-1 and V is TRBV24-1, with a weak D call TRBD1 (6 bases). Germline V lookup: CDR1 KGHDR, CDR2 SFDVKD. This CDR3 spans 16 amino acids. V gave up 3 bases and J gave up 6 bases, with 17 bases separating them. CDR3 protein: CATSDGNRVGGNEQFF. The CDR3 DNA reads TGTGCCACCAGTGATGGCAACAGGGTGGGTGGCAATGAGCAGTTCTTC.

CDR3 in amino acids: CASLSIGTGGNTGELFF. Written as DNA, the CDR3 is TGTGCCAGCCTTTCCATAGGGACAGGGGGCAACACCGGGGAGCTGTTTTTT. V gene TRBV6-1 combines with J gene TRBJ2-2, with 12 bases aligning to TRBD1. The germline gives CDR1 MNHNS, CDR2 SASEGT. This CDR3 is built from 17 residues. V lost 8 bases and J lost 2; bases outside the gene matches: 9.

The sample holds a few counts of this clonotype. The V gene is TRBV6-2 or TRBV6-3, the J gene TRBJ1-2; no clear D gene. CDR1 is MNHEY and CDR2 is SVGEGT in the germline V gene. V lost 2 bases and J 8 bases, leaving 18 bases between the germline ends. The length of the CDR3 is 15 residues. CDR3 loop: CASSYPMGGPGGYTF. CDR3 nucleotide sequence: TGTGCCAGCAGTTACCCCATGGGAGGTCCGGGCGGCTACACCTTC.

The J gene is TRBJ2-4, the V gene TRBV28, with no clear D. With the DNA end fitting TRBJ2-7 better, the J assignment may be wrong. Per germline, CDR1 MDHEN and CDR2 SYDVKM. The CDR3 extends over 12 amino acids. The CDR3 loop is CASSSKHYEQYF. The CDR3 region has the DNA TGTGCCAGCAGCTCAAAACACTACGAGCAGTACTTC.

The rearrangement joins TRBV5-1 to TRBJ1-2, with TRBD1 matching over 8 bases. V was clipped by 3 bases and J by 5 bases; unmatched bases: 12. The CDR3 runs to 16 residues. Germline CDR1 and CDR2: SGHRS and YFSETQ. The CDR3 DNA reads TGCGCCAGCAGCTCGTCCAACCGGGACAGGAAATATGGCTACACCTTC. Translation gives CASSSSNRDRKYGYTF.

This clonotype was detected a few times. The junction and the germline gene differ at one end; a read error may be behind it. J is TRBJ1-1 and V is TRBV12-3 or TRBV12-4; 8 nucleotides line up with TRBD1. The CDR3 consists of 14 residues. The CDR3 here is CASTTDRVKTEAFF. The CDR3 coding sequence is TGTGCCAGCACCACGGACAGGGTGAAGACTGAAGCTTTCTTT.

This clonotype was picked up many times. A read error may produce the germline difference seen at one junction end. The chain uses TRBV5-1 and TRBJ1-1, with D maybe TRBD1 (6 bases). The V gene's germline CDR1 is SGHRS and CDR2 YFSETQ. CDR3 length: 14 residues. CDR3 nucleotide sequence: TGTGCCAGCAGCTTACAGGGACAAAACACTGAAGCTTTCTTT. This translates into CASSLQGQNTEAFF.

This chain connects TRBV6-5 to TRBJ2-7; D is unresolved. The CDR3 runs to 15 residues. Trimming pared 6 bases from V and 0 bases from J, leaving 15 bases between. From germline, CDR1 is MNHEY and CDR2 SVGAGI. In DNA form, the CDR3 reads TGTGCCAGCAGCTTATATAACCTTGGCTCCTACGAGCAGTACTTC. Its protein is CASSLYNLGSYEQYF.

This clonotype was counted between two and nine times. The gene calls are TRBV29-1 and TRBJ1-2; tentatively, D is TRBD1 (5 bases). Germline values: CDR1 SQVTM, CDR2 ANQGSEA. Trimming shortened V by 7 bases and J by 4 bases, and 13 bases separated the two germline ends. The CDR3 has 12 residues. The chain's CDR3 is CSGGDGGYGYTF. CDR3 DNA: TGCAGCGGAGGGGACGGGGGCTATGGCTACACCTTC.

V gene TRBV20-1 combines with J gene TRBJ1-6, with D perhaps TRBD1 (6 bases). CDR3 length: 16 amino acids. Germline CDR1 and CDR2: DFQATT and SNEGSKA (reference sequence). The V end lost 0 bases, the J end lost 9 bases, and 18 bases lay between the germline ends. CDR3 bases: TGCAGTGCTAGAGATGGGACATCATACTCTAGTTCACCCCTCCACTTT. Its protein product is CSARDGTSYSSSPLHF.

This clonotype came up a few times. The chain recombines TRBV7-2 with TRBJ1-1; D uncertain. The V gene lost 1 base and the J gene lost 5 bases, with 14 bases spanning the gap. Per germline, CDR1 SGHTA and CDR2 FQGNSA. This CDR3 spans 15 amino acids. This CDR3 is CASSLDGSEGTEAFF. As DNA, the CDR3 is TGTGCCAGCAGCTTAGACGGTTCAGAGGGTACTGAAGCTTTCTTT.

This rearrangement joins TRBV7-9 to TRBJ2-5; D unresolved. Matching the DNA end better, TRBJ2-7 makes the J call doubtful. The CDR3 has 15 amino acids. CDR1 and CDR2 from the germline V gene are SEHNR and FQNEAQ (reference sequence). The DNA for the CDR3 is TGTGCCAGCAGCTTAGTAAGAGGCGAGATCTACGAGCAGTACTTC. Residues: CASSLVRGEIYEQYF.

CDR3: CASSIGRNTPEQYF. As DNA, the CDR3 is TGTGCCAGCAGTATCGGACGGAATACCCCTGAGCAGTACTTC. The genes are TRBV6-2 or TRBV6-3 and TRBJ2-5; D ambiguous. The CDR3 consists of 14 residues. V lost 5 bases to trimming and J lost 11 bases, with 21 bases between them. Germline V lookup: CDR1 MNHEY, CDR2 SVGEGT.

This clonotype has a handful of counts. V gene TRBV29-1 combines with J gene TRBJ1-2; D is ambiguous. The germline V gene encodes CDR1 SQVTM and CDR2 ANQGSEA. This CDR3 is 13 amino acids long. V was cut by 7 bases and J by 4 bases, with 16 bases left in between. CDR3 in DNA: TGCAGCGCCAAAAGGGAGAGTGGCTATGGCTACACCTTC. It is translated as CSAKRESGYGYTF.

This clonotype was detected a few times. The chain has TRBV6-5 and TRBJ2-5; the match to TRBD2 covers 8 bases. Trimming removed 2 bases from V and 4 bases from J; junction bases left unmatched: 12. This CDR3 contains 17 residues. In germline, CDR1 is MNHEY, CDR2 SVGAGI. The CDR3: CASSYAAGTSPTETQYF. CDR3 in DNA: TGTGCCAGCAGTTACGCCGCCGGGACTAGTCCTACAGAGACCCAGTACTTC.

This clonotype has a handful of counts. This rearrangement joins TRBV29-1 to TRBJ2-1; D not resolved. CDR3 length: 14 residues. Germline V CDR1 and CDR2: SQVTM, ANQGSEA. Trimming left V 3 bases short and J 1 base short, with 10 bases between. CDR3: CSVDRVVSYNEQFF. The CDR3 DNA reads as TGCAGCGTTGACCGGGTTGTGTCCTACAATGAGCAGTTCTTC.

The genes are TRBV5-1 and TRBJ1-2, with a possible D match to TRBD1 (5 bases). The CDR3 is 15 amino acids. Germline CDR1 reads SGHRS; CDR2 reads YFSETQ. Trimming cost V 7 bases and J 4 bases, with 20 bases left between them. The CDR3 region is CASGAGTGSLYGYTF. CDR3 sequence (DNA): TGCGCCAGCGGGGCAGGTACTGGGTCCCTCTATGGCTACACCTTC.

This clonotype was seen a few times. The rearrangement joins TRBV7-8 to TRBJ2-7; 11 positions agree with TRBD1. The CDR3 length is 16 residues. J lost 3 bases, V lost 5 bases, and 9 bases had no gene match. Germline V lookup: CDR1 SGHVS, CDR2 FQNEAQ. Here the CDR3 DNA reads TGTGCCAGCAGCCACCGCCGGGACAGGGGGATCTACGAGCAGTACTTC. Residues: CASSHRRDRGIYEQYF.

The CDR3 reads CASSESGYSYEQYF. DNA of the CDR3: TGTGCCAGCAGTGAATCAGGGTATTCCTACGAGCAGTACTTC. The chain links TRBV25-1 to TRBJ2-7; D might be TRBD1 (5 bases). This CDR3 has 14 residues. Germline V gene lookup returns CDR1 MGHDK and CDR2 SYGVNS. The V and J ends lost 1 base and 1 base respectively, with 8 bases between them.

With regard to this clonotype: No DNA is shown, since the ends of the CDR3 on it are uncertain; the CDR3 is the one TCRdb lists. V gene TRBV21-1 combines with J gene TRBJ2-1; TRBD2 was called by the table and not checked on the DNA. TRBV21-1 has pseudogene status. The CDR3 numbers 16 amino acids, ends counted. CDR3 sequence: CASSWGGGTTYNEQFF.

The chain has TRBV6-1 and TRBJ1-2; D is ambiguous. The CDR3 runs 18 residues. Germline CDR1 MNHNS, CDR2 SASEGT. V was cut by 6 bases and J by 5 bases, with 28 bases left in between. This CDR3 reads CASSGPADARSLRYGYTF. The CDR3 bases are TGTGCCAGCAGCGGGCCAGCAGACGCGAGGAGCTTACGGTATGGCTACACCTTC.